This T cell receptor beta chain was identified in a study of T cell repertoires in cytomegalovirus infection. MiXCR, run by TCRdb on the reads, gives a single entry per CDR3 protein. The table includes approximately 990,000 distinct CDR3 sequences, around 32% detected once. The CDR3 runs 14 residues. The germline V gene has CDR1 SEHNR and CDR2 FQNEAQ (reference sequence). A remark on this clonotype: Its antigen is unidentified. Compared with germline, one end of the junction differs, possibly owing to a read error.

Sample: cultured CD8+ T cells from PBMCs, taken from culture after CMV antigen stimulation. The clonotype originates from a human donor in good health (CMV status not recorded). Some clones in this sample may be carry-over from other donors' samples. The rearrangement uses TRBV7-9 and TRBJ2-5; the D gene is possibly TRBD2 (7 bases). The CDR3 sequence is CASRPAGAWETQYF. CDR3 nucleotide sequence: TGTGCTAGCAGGCCGGCGGGGGCCTGGGAGACCCAGTACTTC.